A single sample gave rise to the 19 T cell receptor beta chains below, sequenced in a study of CD8 T cells in Susac syndrome. Random hexamers were used to reverse transcribe roughly 0.45 to 1 ug of RNA. TCRdb re-called the immunoSEQ multiplex PCR reads through MiXCR, storing one row per CDR3 protein. Of about 200,000 distinct CDR3 sequences listed, more than 85% are singletons. Sequencing was carried out using CD4+ T cells from PBMCs. The receptors originated from a human donor with multiple sclerosis.

CDR3 nucleotides: TGTGCCAGCAGCGTAGGCAGGGGGGAGTATGAGCAGTTCTTC. Translation: CASSVGRGEYEQFF. The rearrangement uses TRBV9 and TRBJ2-1; TRBD1 is a possible D gene (7 bases). Trimming shortened V by 0 bases and J by 8 bases, and 12 bases separated the two germline ends. This CDR3 is built from 14 residues. Germline-derived CDR1 and CDR2 are SGDLS and YYNGEE.

The chain couples TRBV29-1 to TRBJ1-1, with 9 bases that match TRBD1. Germline V CDR1 and CDR2: SQVTM, ANQGSEA. The CDR3 is 12 residues long. The V gene end was trimmed by 7 bases and the J gene end by 11 bases; junction bases not matched to a gene: 11. In nucleotides, the CDR3 is TGCAGCGCCTGGGGACTACAGGGGGCGGCTTTCTTT. As protein: CSAWGLQGAAFF.

This clonotype has a single count. The chain combines TRBV2 with TRBJ1-2; 10 bases match TRBD1. CDR1 SNHLY and CDR2 FYNNEI come from the germline V gene. The J segment lost 3 bases and the V segment lost 3 bases, leaving 10 bases of the junction unmatched. The CDR3 spans 17 residues. The CDR3: CASSDRDRGRSYYGYTF. In DNA form, the CDR3 reads TGTGCCAGCAGTGACCGGGACAGGGGCCGGTCGTACTATGGCTACACCTTC.

CDR3 bases: TGTGCCAGCAGCCCCCAGGGGACTAGCCCTGAGCAGTTCTTC. Translation: CASSPQGTSPEQFF. J is TRBJ2-1 and V is TRBV3-1; 9 nucleotides line up with TRBD2. Germline trimming cut 4 bases from V and 9 bases from J; bases unmatched to any gene: 7. The CDR3 length is 14 residues. Looked up from germline, CDR1 is LGHDT and CDR2 is YNNKEL (reference sequence).

V is TRBV25-1 and J is TRBJ2-1; D is unclear. This CDR3 comprises 15 residues. V lost 4 bases to trimming and J lost 1 base, with 11 bases between them. CDR1 is MGHDK, CDR2 SYGVNS, per germline. The CDR3 is CASSASVESYNEQFF. For the CDR3, the DNA is TGTGCCAGCAGTGCGTCAGTCGAGTCCTACAATGAGCAGTTCTTC.

This chain joins TRBV29-1 and TRBJ2-2; D not certain. The germline CDR1 and CDR2 sequences are SQVTM and ANQGSEA. This CDR3 is 12 amino acids long. The germline V and J ends were trimmed by 7 bases and 8 bases, with 14 bases remaining between them. As DNA, the CDR3 is TGCAGCGCCCTTAGGGCCCGAGGGGAGCTGTTTTTT. It specifies CSALRARGELFF.

V gene TRBV27 combines with J gene TRBJ2-5; D might be TRBD1 or TRBD2, each matching 5 bases. The CDR3 is 14 amino acids. The V end lost 3 bases, the J end lost 7 bases, and 15 bases lay between the germline ends. Per the germline V gene, CDR1 is MNHEY and CDR2 is SMNVEV (reference sequence). This chain's CDR3 is CASSFQGSRGTQYF. The CDR3 DNA sequence: TGTGCCAGCAGTTTCCAAGGGTCGAGGGGGACCCAGTACTTC.

The chain joins TRBV5-1 to TRBJ2-1, with D possibly being TRBD2 (5 bases). Per the germline V gene, CDR1 is SGHRS and CDR2 is YFSETQ. The length of the CDR3 is 14 residues. V was pared by 0 bases and J by 8 bases, with 12 bases between. CDR3 bases: TGCGCCAGCAGCTTGGTGGGCGGGCCCGATGAGCAGTTCTTC. Its protein product is CASSLVGGPDEQFF.

The V and J genes are TRBV25-1 and TRBJ2-1; 11 positions match TRBD2. Germline V gene sequence: CDR1 MGHDK, CDR2 SYGVNS. The CDR3 length is 16 residues. Germline trimming cut 3 bases from V and 6 bases from J; bases unmatched to any gene: 7. DNA of the CDR3: TGTGCCAGCAGTGAGCCGACTAGCGGGGTGTCCAATGAGCAGTTCTTC. Amino acid sequence: CASSEPTSGVSNEQFF.

This clonotype occurred once. This chain links TRBV15 with TRBJ2-3; D is unclear. The CDR3 is made up of 13 amino acids. Per germline, CDR1 LNHNV and CDR2 YYDKDF (reference sequence). V lost 0 bases and J lost 5, with 6 bases in between. The CDR3 DNA follows: TGTGCCACCAGCAGAGATCTGCAAGATACGCAGTATTTT. Translation gives CATSRDLQDTQYF.

J is TRBJ1-1 and V is TRBV4-1, with 9 positions matching TRBD1. Germline lookup yields CDR1 MGHRA and CDR2 YSYEKL. The trim removed 0 bases at V and 11 bases at J, leaving 13 bases unmatched. The CDR3 covers 16 residues. The DNA for the CDR3 is TGCGCCAGCAGCCAAGATAGGGTGGGGACAGGGAGGATGGCTTTCTTT. Translating gives CASSQDRVGTGRMAFF.

The chain carries TRBV15 and TRBJ2-3; D may be TRBD2 (5 bases). V shed 0 bases and J shed 1 base, with 8 bases lying between them. Germline CDR1 is LNHNV and CDR2 is YYDKDF (reference sequence). The CDR3 length is 15 residues. CDR3 in DNA: TGTGCCACCAGCAGAGAACTAGTGGGCACAGATACGCAGTATTTT. This translates into CATSRELVGTDTQYF.

This chain links TRBV18 with TRBJ1-1; no reliable D call. The CDR3 consists of 15 residues. Per germline, CDR1 KGHSH and CDR2 LQKENI. V shed 0 bases and J shed 1 base, with 9 bases lying between them. The CDR3: CASSPPDLPNTEAFF. CDR3 coding DNA: TGTGCCAGCTCACCACCGGACTTACCGAACACTGAAGCTTTCTTT.

This chain links TRBV19 with TRBJ1-1; possibly TRBD1 for D (5 bases). Trimming took 8 bases from V and 3 from J, leaving 13 bases between them. The CDR3 length is 13 residues. The germline gives CDR1 LNHDA, CDR2 SQIVND (reference sequence). The CDR3 here is CASGAYVDTEAFF. CDR3 in DNA: TGTGCCAGTGGGGCATATGTAGACACTGAAGCTTTCTTT.

The chain combines TRBV29-1 with TRBJ2-1; D remains ambiguous. Trimming took off 7 bases at V and 0 bases at J, with 10 bases between the two ends. The CDR3 consists of 13 residues. Germline V gene sequence: CDR1 SQVTM, CDR2 ANQGSEA. The CDR3 reads CSAYTPSYNEQFF. CDR3 sequence (DNA): TGCAGCGCCTACACTCCCTCCTACAATGAGCAGTTCTTC.

The chain couples TRBV7-9 to TRBJ2-1; D is perhaps TRBD2 (6 bases). The CDR3 is 15 residues long. CDR1 SEHNR and CDR2 FQNEAQ come from the germline V gene (reference sequence). V lost 3 bases, J lost 0 bases, and 9 bases lay in between. The CDR3 reads CASSLSGVSYNEQFF. The CDR3 DNA reads as TGTGCCAGCAGCTTGTCGGGGGTCTCCTACAATGAGCAGTTCTTC.

The chain employs TRBV20-1 and TRBJ2-1; possible D gene TRBD2, 5 bases. V lost 3 bases to trimming and J lost 8 bases, with 17 bases between them. Germline V gives CDR1 DFQATT, CDR2 SNEGSKA (reference sequence). The CDR3 contains 14 residues. CDR3 loop: CSASRNIGVDEQFF. CDR3 DNA: TGCAGTGCTAGCAGGAATATCGGGGTCGATGAGCAGTTCTTC.

The CDR3 DNA reads as TGTGCCAGCTCGGGTAGTTCACGGGAGACCCAGTACTTC. Protein: CASSGSSRETQYF. This chain joins TRBV12-3 or TRBV12-4 and TRBJ2-5; no firm D call. The CDR3 totals 13 residues. V lost 8 bases to trimming and J lost 5 bases, with 15 bases between them.

The chain couples TRBV12-3 or TRBV12-4 to TRBJ2-5; 10 bases line up with TRBD1. With 5 bases clipped from V and 4 bases from J, the junction kept 10 bases outside the gene matches. The CDR3 runs 16 residues. CDR3 protein: CASSPLRQGAGETQYF. CDR3 DNA sequence: TGTGCCAGCAGTCCCCTCCGACAGGGGGCAGGAGAGACCCAGTACTTC.